Listed here are 9 T cell receptor beta chains from one sample, sequenced in a study of human T cells and chemical hapten exposure. Specified time point: healthy volunteer bleed at 6 weeks. Whole blood that had not been fractionated was the source of extracted total RNA. TCRdb re-analysed the RACE reads in MiXCR, keeping a single row per CDR3 protein. The table lists about 45,000 distinct CDR3 sequences, 3.7% of them singletons. Sequencing was performed on whole blood. Receptors originate from a human donor in good health. Some clones in this sample may be carry-over from other donors' samples.

This clonotype was picked up many times. The chain carries TRBV7-8 and TRBJ1-4, with a tentative D call TRBD1 (5 bases). Germline V gives CDR1 SGHVS, CDR2 FQNEAQ. The V end lost 7 bases, the J end lost 3 bases, and 24 bases lay between the germline ends. CDR3 length equals 18 residues. The chain's CDR3 is CASTSSGVRVVPNEKLFF. The CDR3 DNA reads as TGTGCCAGCACCTCTTCGGGGGTCAGGGTGGTCCCTAATGAAAAACTGTTTTTT.

The chain links TRBV13 to TRBJ2-3, with 14 bases that match TRBD2. Germline-derived CDR1 and CDR2 are PRHDT and FYEKMQ (reference sequence). The V segment lost 1 base and the J segment 2 bases; nucleotides outside the gene matches: 2. CDR3 length: 17 amino acids. The CDR3 loop reads CASSLVGLAGVTDTQYF. CDR3 coding DNA: TGTGCCAGCAGCTTAGTGGGACTAGCGGGAGTCACAGATACGCAGTATTTT.

CDR3 DNA sequence: TGTGCCAGCAGCCCCGGACTAGCGGGAGGATCGAGCACCGGGGAGCTGTTTTTT. Translation gives CASSPGLAGGSSTGELFF. The chain couples TRBV11-3 to TRBJ2-2, with 14 bases that match TRBD2. The J segment lost 4 bases and the V segment lost 5 bases, leaving 9 bases of the junction unmatched. The CDR3 totals 18 residues. Germline-derived CDR1 and CDR2 are SGHNT and YENEEA. Combining the CDR3 with reference TRBV11-3 and TRBJ2-2 gives the whole variable domain EAGVVQSPRYKIIEKKQPVAFWCNPISGHNTLYWYLQNLGQGPELLIRYENEEAVDDSQLPKDRFSAERLKGVDSTLKIQPAELGDSAVYLCASSPGLAGGSSTGELFFGEGSRLTVL.

This clonotype was seen ten or more times. The chain carries TRBV12-3 or TRBV12-4 and TRBJ1-5; 8 bases are shared with TRBD1. The CDR3 is made up of 15 amino acids. The J segment lost 0 bases and the V segment lost 5 bases, leaving 3 bases of the junction unmatched. In DNA form, the CDR3 reads TGTGCCAGCAGTGAGGACAGGGATAGCAATCAGCCCCAGCATTTT. Amino acids: CASSEDRDSNQPQHF.

The table lists this clonotype with many counts. The gene calls are TRBV28 and TRBJ1-2; D ambiguous. V was clipped by 3 bases and J by 4 bases, with 9 bases between them. The CDR3 length is 13 residues. Per germline, CDR1 MDHEN and CDR2 SYDVKM. The CDR3 reads CASSLRQIYGYTF. DNA for the CDR3: TGTGCCAGCAGTTTGCGGCAGATCTATGGCTACACCTTC.

This clonotype was seen at least ten times. This rearrangement joins TRBV20-1 to TRBJ2-7, with 9 positions matching TRBD1. The V and J ends lost 6 bases and 3 bases, in that order; junction bases with no gene match: 15. Germline CDR1 is DFQATT and CDR2 is SNEGSKA (reference sequence). The CDR3 covers 16 residues. The CDR3 coding sequence is TGCAGTGCGCATCCCGCACCGGGACAGGGAGACTACGAGCAGTACTTC. This encodes CSAHPAPGQGDYEQYF.

This clonotype came up many times. V gene TRBV6-2 or TRBV6-3 combines with J gene TRBJ2-1, with D perhaps matching TRBD1 (6 bases). CDR3 length equals 13 residues. Germline-derived CDR1 and CDR2 are MNHEY and SVGEGT. With 8 bases removed from V and 3 bases from J, the gap between germline ends came to 11 bases. DNA of the CDR3: TGTGCCAGCGGGGCAGGGGTCTACAATGAGCAGTTCTTC. Translating it yields CASGAGVYNEQFF.

J is TRBJ1-2 and V is TRBV27; D perhaps matches TRBD1 (5 bases). CDR1 MNHEY and CDR2 SMNVEV come from the germline V gene (reference sequence). CDR3 length: 14 amino acids. Trimming removed 6 bases from V and 0 bases from J, with 11 bases in between. The CDR3, as DNA: TGTGCCAGCAGCCCCCAGACAGCTAACTATGGCTACACCTTC. Translated: CASSPQTANYGYTF.

This clonotype showed up many times. The V call is TRBV12-3 or TRBV12-4, the J call TRBJ2-4; tentatively, D is TRBD2 (5 bases). Trimming cost V 6 bases and J 2 bases, with 14 bases left between them. The CDR3 sequence is 15 residues long. In DNA form, the CDR3 reads TGTGCCAGCAGGTCCTCGAGGGTTACCAAAAACATTCAGTACTTC. Translation: CASRSSRVTKNIQYF.